This TCR beta chain emerged from a study of shared clonotypes between healthy human individuals. As defined, naive CD8 cells were CD45RO-negative and positively selected for CCR7, with terminally differentiated effector memory CD45RA+ cells excluded. Clones were read by immunoSEQ multiplex PCR, and TCRdb kept only the in-frame ones, dropping some. The sample lists nearly 600,000 clones; 95% to 96% were seen once. The junction had 10 bases not matched to a gene; V was cut back by 3 bases and J by 8 bases. In germline, CDR1 is SGHNT, CDR2 YYREEE (reference sequence). The length of the CDR3 is 17 residues.

The sequencing input was naive CD8+ T cells sorted from blood. The chain combines TRBV5-4 with TRBJ2-1; 14 positions match TRBD2. The source is a woman in her twenties or thirties in good health. CDR3 DNA: TGTGCCAGCAGCTGGGGACTAGCGGGAGTAACCGGGGATGAGCAGTTCTTC. Its protein is CASSWGLAGVTGDEQFF.